These 20 T cell receptor beta chains came from one sample sequenced in a study of blood T cell repertoires in COVID-19. The method was immunoSEQ multiplex PCR; TCRdb's version includes in-frame clones alone and lacks a portion of them. Of 250,000 to 300,000 clones listed, roughly nine tenths are singletons. The sample consisted of PBMCs or T cells enriched from blood (not recorded which). Receptor source: a woman aged 40 to 49 who had recovered from COVID-19.

The table lists this clone with a few counts. The chain is built from TRBV7-9 and TRBJ2-1, with D possibly matching TRBD2 (6 bases). The CDR3 has 13 residues. V was trimmed by 5 bases and J by 6 bases, leaving 11 bases between them. Germline values: CDR1 SEHNR, CDR2 FQNEAQ (reference sequence). The CDR3 DNA reads as TGTGCCAGCAGCCCCCGACTAGGCAATGAGCAGTTCTTC. This gives the protein CASSPRLGNEQFF.

This clone is a singleton in its sample. Here the CDR3 reads CASSLNLRRDRGQDGYTF. The CDR3 coding sequence is TGCGCCAGCAGCCTAAACCTACGGAGGGACAGGGGGCAGGATGGCTACACCTTC. This rearrangement joins TRBV4-1 to TRBJ1-2, with 12 bases identical to TRBD1. The CDR3 covers 18 residues. Germline values: CDR1 MGHRA, CDR2 YSYEKL. Trimming removed 4 bases from V and 6 bases from J; junction bases left unmatched: 15.

This clone has just one count. The chain joins TRBV7-9 to TRBJ1-6; D not resolved. The ends were cut back, 7 bases at V and 5 bases at J, with 9 bases in the middle. The V gene's germline CDR1 is SEHNR and CDR2 FQNEAQ (reference sequence). The CDR3 is 13 amino acids. The DNA for the CDR3 is TGTGCCAGCATGGAGGGAGATAATTCACCCCTCCACTTT. Amino acid sequence: CASMEGDNSPLHF.

The chain carries TRBV5-1 and TRBJ2-2; 7 bases are a match to TRBD2. The germline CDR1 and CDR2 sequences are SGHRS and YFSETQ. There are 16 residues in the CDR3. Unmatched junction bases numbered 7, after V lost 5 bases and J lost 0 bases. The CDR3, as DNA: TGCGCCAGCAGGGTGCGTAGCGGGTCGAACACCGGGGAGCTGTTTTTT. It yields the protein CASRVRSGSNTGELFF.

The CDR3 spells CASSAAGRRGGYTF. The DNA for the CDR3 is TGTGCCAGCAGCGCCGCCGGACGGAGGGGCGGCTACACCTTC. This chain connects TRBV9 to TRBJ1-2, with D maybe TRBD1 (5 bases). Germline lookup yields CDR1 SGDLS and CDR2 YYNGEE. V was shortened by 3 bases and J by 8 bases, with 17 bases between the two germline ends. The CDR3 loop spans 14 amino acids. Combining the CDR3 with reference TRBV9 and TRBJ1-2 gives the whole variable domain DSGVTQTPKHLITATGQRVTLRCSPRSGDLSVYWYQQSLDQGLQFLIQYYNGEERAKGNILERFSAQQFPDLHSELNLSSLELGDSALYFCASSAAGRRGGYTFGSGTRLTVV.

The V gene is TRBV6-5, the J gene TRBJ1-1, with D tentatively TRBD1 (6 bases). V was shortened by 6 bases and J by 1 base, with 15 bases between the two germline ends. Germline CDR1 is MNHEY and CDR2 is SVGAGI. This CDR3 comprises 15 residues. The CDR3 DNA reads TGTGCCAGCAGACCCACAGGGCGGGCGAACACTGAAGCTTTCTTT. Translation: CASRPTGRANTEAFF.

The V gene is TRBV6-5, the J gene TRBJ1-3; D is uncertain. V was trimmed by 6 bases and J by 0 bases, leaving 12 bases between them. Germline loops: CDR1 MNHEY, CDR2 SVGAGI. The CDR3 loop spans 15 amino acids. CDR3 sequence (DNA): TGTGCCAGCAGATTCGGGGATAGCTCTGGAAACACCATATATTTT. It translates to CASRFGDSSGNTIYF.

The chain links TRBV19 to TRBJ1-2; D perhaps matches TRBD1 (5 bases). The germline CDR1 and CDR2 sequences are LNHDA and SQIVND (reference sequence). Between the trimmed V and J ends, which lost 9 bases and 5 bases, there was a span of 13 bases. This CDR3 has 12 residues. CDR3 nucleotides: TGTGCCAGCAACGACAGCCCGTATGGCTACACCTTC. This encodes CASNDSPYGYTF.

This clone was recorded a few times. The rearrangement links TRBV7-3 to TRBJ2-3, with TRBD2 matching over 9 bases. V dropped 1 base and J dropped 6; count of bases not matched to a gene: 5. The CDR3 has 15 residues. CDR1 SGHTA and CDR2 FQGTGA come from the germline V gene. The CDR3 coding sequence is TGTGCCAGCAGCTTAATGCTAGCGGGGAGGGATACGCAGTATTTT. The encoded protein is CASSLMLAGRDTQYF.

Only one count was recorded for this clone. CDR3 in DNA: TGCAGCGTTGAAGCCGGGGGGGAGACCCAGTACTTC. Protein sequence: CSVEAGGETQYF. The chain has TRBV29-1 and TRBJ2-5; the match to TRBD2 covers 7 bases. The CDR3 covers 12 residues. The junction had 1 base not matched to a gene; V was cut back by 1 base and J by 5 bases. Germline loops: CDR1 SQVTM, CDR2 ANQGSEA.

V gene TRBV5-5 combines with J gene TRBJ1-2; 8 positions match TRBD1. This CDR3 has 14 amino acids. V trimming: 1 base; J trimming: 1 base; junction bases outside the gene matches: 0. Germline CDR1 and CDR2: SGHKS and YYEKEE (reference sequence). This chain's CDR3 is CASSLTGGNYGYTF. CDR3 in DNA: TGTGCCAGCAGCTTGACAGGGGGTAACTATGGCTACACCTTC. The full variable domain, completed using reference TRBV5-5 and TRBJ1-2, is DAGVTQSPTHLIKTRGQQVTLRCSPISGHKSVSWYQQVLGQGPQFIFQYYEKEERGRGNFPDRFSARQFPNYSSELNVNALLLGDSALYLCASSLTGGNYGYTFGSGTRLTVV.

V is TRBV5-1 and J is TRBJ1-4; TRBD1 matches at 8 bases. The V gene's germline CDR1 is SGHRS and CDR2 YFSETQ. After removal of 2 bases from V and 1 base from J, the junction contained 4 bases not matched to a gene. This CDR3 spans 16 amino acids. DNA of the CDR3: TGCGCCAGCAGCTTACTCGGACAGGGAACTAATGAAAAACTGTTTTTT. This sequence encodes CASSLLGQGTNEKLFF.

CDR3 nucleotides: TGTGCCAGTAGTCAGGTCGCTAACTATGGCTACACCTTC. Its translation is CASSQVANYGYTF. The J gene is TRBJ1-2, the V gene TRBV19; D is unresolved. The length of the CDR3 is 13 residues. Trimming shortened V by 5 bases and J by 0 bases, and 7 bases separated the two germline ends. In germline, CDR1 is LNHDA, CDR2 SQIVND (reference sequence).

The chain employs TRBV7-3 and TRBJ2-5; D is possibly TRBD2 (5 bases). The CDR3 totals 13 residues. The germline V gene encodes CDR1 SGHTA and CDR2 FQGTGA. Trimming took off 6 bases at V and 0 bases at J, with 8 bases between the two ends. The CDR3, as DNA: TGTGCCAGCAGGCGAGGGAACCAAGAGACCCAGTACTTC. It yields the protein CASRRGNQETQYF.

The chain joins TRBV3-1 (or the pseudogene TRBV3-2) to TRBJ1-1, with D unresolved. CDR1 is LGHDT, CDR2 YNNKEL, per germline (reference sequence). V shed 1 base and J shed 5 bases, with 8 bases lying between them. CDR3 size: 13 residues. The DNA of the CDR3 is TGTGCCAGCAGCCAAGGGGCTGGTACTGAAGCTTTCTTT. Amino acid sequence: CASSQGAGTEAFF.

This sequence joins TRBV25-1 and TRBJ2-3, with 7 positions matching TRBD1. Losses at the gene ends were 3 bases for V and 2 bases for J; bases not matched to a gene: 5. This CDR3 has 15 residues. CDR1 and CDR2 (germline): MGHDK, SYGVNS. The CDR3 sequence: CASSDKGQITDTQYF. DNA of the CDR3: TGTGCCAGCAGTGACAAGGGACAGATCACAGATACGCAGTATTTT.

A note on this clone: The sample holds other DNA sequences that translate to the same CDR3. V and J are TRBV18 and TRBJ1-2; TRBD1 aligns across 7 bases. This CDR3 contains 13 residues. CDR1 is KGHSH and CDR2 is LQKENI in the germline V gene. After removal of 3 bases from V and 4 bases from J, the junction contained 2 bases not matched to a gene. The CDR3 nucleotides are TGTGCCAGCTCACCCGACAGGGTCTATGGCTACACCTTC. Its translation is CASSPDRVYGYTF.

V and J are TRBV30 and TRBJ1-3; possibly TRBD1 for D (6 bases). Germline V CDR1 and CDR2: GTSNPN, SVGIG (reference sequence). The germline V and J ends were trimmed by 8 bases and 2 bases, with 13 bases remaining between them. The CDR3 runs to 13 residues. CDR3 DNA: TGTGCCGGTGGCAGGGGACCTGGAAACACCATATATTTT. Encoded protein: CAGGRGPGNTIYF. Supplemented by reference TRBV30 and TRBJ1-3, the full variable domain reads SQTIHQWPATLVQPVGSPLSLECTVEGTSNPNLYWYRQAAGRGLQLLFYSVGIGQISSEVPQNLSASRPQDRQFILSSKKLLLSDSGFYLCAGGRGPGNTIYFGEGSWLTVV.

The J gene is TRBJ1-2, the V gene TRBV5-1; 9 bases are a match to TRBD1. CDR3 size: 14 residues. CDR1 SGHRS and CDR2 YFSETQ come from the germline V gene. Losses at the gene ends were 3 bases for V and 6 bases for J; bases not matched to a gene: 6. CDR3: CASSWGDREDGYTF. CDR3 DNA sequence: TGCGCCAGCAGCTGGGGGGACAGGGAGGATGGCTACACCTTC. Looking up the rest from reference TRBV5-1 and TRBJ1-2 gives the full variable domain: KAGVTQTPRYLIKTRGQQVTLSCSPISGHRSVSWYQQTPGQGLQFLFEYFSETQRNKGNFPGRFSGRQFSNSRSEMNVSTLELGDSALYLCASSWGDREDGYTFGSGTRLTVV.

The chain joins TRBV19 to TRBJ1-2, with D hard to call. From germline, CDR1 is LNHDA and CDR2 SQIVND (reference sequence). The CDR3 has 13 residues. V shed 6 bases and J shed 2 bases, with 10 bases lying between them. Here the CDR3 reads CASRFDGNYGYTF. CDR3 sequence (DNA): TGTGCCAGTAGATTCGACGGGAACTATGGCTACACCTTC.